The table lists the clone carrying this TCR beta chain with a few counts. The target antigen is unknown. The germline V gene encodes CDR1 SEHNR and CDR2 FQNEAQ (reference sequence). The CDR3 covers 16 residues. V lost 5 bases, J lost 0 bases, and 5 bases stayed unmatched. This sample is part of a study of T cell repertoires in cytomegalovirus infection. Study background: As its CMV epitopes, the study selected recently identified HLA-C-restricted and well-studied HLA-B-restricted targets. TCR beta signatures that were public indicated CMV infection and matching HLA type.

Study findings and constraints: The ex vivo response was dominated by HLA-C-restricted CMV-specific TCR beta clonotypes.

From the reads, TCRdb called clonotypes with MiXCR, one entry per CDR3 protein. The data show about 920,000 distinct CDR3 sequences, roughly 31% seen once. This TCR derives from a human donor in good health (CMV status not recorded). Some clones in this sample may be carry-over from other donors' samples. Sequenced here: cultured CD8+ T cells from PBMCs, sampled from culture after CMV antigen stimulation. The chain employs TRBV7-9 and TRBJ2-2, with 8 bases matching TRBD1. The CDR3 reads CASSRGQVSNTGELFF. As DNA, the CDR3 is TGTGCCAGCAGCCGGGGACAGGTCTCGAACACCGGGGAGCTGTTTTTT.